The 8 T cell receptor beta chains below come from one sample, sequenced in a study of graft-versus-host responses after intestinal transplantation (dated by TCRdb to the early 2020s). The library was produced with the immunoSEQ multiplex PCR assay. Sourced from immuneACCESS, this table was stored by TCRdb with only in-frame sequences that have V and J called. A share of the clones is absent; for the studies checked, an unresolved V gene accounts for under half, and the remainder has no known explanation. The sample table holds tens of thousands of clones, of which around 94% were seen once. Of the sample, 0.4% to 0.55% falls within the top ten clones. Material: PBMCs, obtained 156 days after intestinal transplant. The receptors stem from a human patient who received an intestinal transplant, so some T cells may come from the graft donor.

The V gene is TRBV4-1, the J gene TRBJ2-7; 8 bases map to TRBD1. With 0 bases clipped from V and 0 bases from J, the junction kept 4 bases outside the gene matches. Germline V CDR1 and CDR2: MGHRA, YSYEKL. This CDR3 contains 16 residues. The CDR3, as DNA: TGCGCCAGCAGCCAAGACGACAGGGGAGGCTCCTACGAGCAGTACTTC. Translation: CASSQDDRGGSYEQYF.

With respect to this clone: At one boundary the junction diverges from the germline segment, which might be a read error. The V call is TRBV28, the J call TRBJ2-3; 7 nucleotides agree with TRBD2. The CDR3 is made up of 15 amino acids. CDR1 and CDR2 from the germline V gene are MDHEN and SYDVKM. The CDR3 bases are TGTGTCAGCAGTTTAATTTCGGGAGGCCCGCGTACGCAGTATTTT. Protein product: CVSSLISGGPRTQYF.

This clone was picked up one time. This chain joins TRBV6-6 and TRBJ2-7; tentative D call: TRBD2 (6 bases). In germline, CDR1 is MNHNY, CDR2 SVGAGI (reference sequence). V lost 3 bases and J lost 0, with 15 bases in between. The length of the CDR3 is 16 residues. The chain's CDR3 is CASSYEGRLGSYEQYF. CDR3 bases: TGTGCCAGCAGTTATGAGGGGAGGTTGGGCTCCTACGAGCAGTACTTC.

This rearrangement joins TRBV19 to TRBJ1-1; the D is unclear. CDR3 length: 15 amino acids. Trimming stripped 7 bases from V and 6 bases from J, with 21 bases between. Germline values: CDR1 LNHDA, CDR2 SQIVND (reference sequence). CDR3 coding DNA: TGTGCCAGTACCCCGCGAAGAGAGGCTTTTGCTGAAGCTTTCTTT. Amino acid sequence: CASTPRREAFAEAFF.

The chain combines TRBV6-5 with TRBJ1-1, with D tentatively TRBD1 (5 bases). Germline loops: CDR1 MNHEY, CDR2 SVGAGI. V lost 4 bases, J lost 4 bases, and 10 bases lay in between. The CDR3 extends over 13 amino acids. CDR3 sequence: CASSWDGSTEAFF. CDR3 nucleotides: TGTGCCAGCAGTTGGGACGGAAGCACTGAAGCTTTCTTT.

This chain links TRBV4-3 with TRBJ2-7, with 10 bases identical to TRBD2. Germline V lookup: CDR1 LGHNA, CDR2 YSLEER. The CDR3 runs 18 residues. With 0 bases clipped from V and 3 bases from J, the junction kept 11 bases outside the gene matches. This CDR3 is CASSQDGGGSGGIYEQYF. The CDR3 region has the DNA TGCGCCAGCAGCCAAGATGGGGGCGGTAGCGGGGGGATCTACGAGCAGTACTTC.

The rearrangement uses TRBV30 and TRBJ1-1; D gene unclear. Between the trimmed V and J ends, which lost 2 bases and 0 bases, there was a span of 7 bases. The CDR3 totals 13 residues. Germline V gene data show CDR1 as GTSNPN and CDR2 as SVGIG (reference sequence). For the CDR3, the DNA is TGTGCCTGGAGTCTTGGTATGAACACTGAAGCTTTCTTT. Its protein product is CAWSLGMNTEAFF.

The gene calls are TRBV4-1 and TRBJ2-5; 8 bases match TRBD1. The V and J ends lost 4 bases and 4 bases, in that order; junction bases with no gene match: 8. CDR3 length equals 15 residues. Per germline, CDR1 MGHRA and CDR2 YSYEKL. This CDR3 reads CASSPWTGNGETQYF. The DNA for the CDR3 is TGCGCCAGCAGCCCCTGGACAGGGAACGGAGAGACCCAGTACTTC.